This T cell receptor (beta chain) appears in the sequencing data of a study of siplizumab effects on memory and regulatory T cells (dated by TCRdb to about 2019). Regarding the study in general: The study examined how the anti-CD2 antibody siplizumab affects alloreactive T-cell subsets in allogeneic mixed lymphocyte reactions built from human PBMCs. The investigation overall reported the following: About 75-95% of proliferating CD4+ or CD8+ clones could not be given a naive or memory phenotype. Sequences below about 10^-5 frequency were poorly captured, so only a minor fraction of alloreactive clones could be mapped to unstimulated subsets. Whether proliferating Tregs from siplizumab cultures were suppressive was not functionally confirmed. Unstimulated naive T cells appeared more diverse than memory T cells, and naive cells seemed to contribute substantially to the alloresponse. Among mappable alloreactive CD4+ clones, an average Treg-derived fraction of roughly 71% was observed with siplizumab, compared with roughly 27% in control reactions. The cumulative frequency of alloreactive sequences that could be traced back to unstimulated CD4+ memory T cells was significantly reduced by siplizumab.

Library generation was performed with the immunoSEQ multiplex PCR assay. The deep sequencing platform assayed about 91,000 TCR templates per sample. Genomic DNA extracted from sorted T cells was used for TCRbeta CDR3 sequencing. For the original study's pipeline: The R programming language was used for the clonal analysis of the TCRbeta CDR3 data. Alloreactive CD4+ and CD8+ clones were defined by comparing unstimulated samples with post-reaction CFSE-low samples. Regulatory or non-regulatory origin of alloreactive CD4+ clones was assigned by matching sequences to the sorted unstimulated Treg and non-Treg repertoires. This immuneACCESS table, as held by TCRdb, lists in-frame sequences with V and J called but not all clones. Of the missing ones, under half trace to an unresolved V gene in checked studies; the others have no known cause. For V, J and clone size, that table is used; D and trimming come from the DNA. The sample has about 91,000 clones on record, roughly 97% of them singletons. Under 0.04% of the sample is in the top ten clones.

Concerning this clone: What this receptor recognizes is not known. Per-base qualities were not stored, and no clone one base away is much larger.

In a few donor pairs, further sequencing was done on unstimulated CD8+ naive, CD4+ memory, CD8+ TEMRA, CD4+ naive and CD8+ effector memory subsets. Sorted unstimulated T cells, along with proliferating T cells recovered from mixed lymphocyte reactions, underwent TCRbeta CDR3 sequencing. Fresh whole blood from approximately ten HLA-typed healthy donors was used to isolate PBMCs. The clonotype originates from a human donor in good health. Sequenced: naive CD4+ T cells sorted from blood. Taken with the paper, the label for cell subset or site translates to: unstimulated naive T cells.

The DNA is TGTGCCAGCAGCTTGACAAGCCAGGGCGTGTTCTCTGGAAACACCATATATTTT. Its coded protein is CASSLTSQGVFSGNTIYF. Rearrangement joined TRBV5-4 to TRBJ1-3, with TRBD1 perhaps the D gene, on 5 matching bases. Counted from cysteine to phenylalanine, this CDR3 has 18 amino acids. Only the CDR3 DNA stays, 54 bases, in frame from base 1. For CDR1 and CDR2, the germline V gene (reference sequence) lists SGHNT and YYREEE. Trimming costs V 1 base and J 0 bases, and their ends lie 17 bases apart.